This T cell receptor beta chain was captured by sequencing in a study of beta chain features in type 1 diabetes. Study-level results: Significant though moderate, a shortening of TCRB CDR3s appeared in all four CD4+ subsets of Type 1 diabetes patients. Over-representation of high TCR-expressing cells was a possible consequence of cDNA sequencing.

The entirety of the isolated RNA underwent reverse transcription, so expressed TCRB transcripts were sequenced. The protocol was immunoSEQ multiplex PCR, while the TCRdb copy is restricted to in-frame clones and leaves out a portion. Among over 700,000 clones listed, 15% to 20% were seen once. CDR3 length: 14 amino acids. V was shortened by 5 bases and J by 4 bases, with 12 bases between the two germline ends. Germline values: CDR1 SEHNR, CDR2 FQNEAQ (reference sequence). About this clone: The antigen is not known.

Sequencing was done on a sample of naive CD4+ T cells from blood. The chain carries TRBV7-9 and TRBJ1-5, with a tentative D call TRBD1 (6 bases). The origin of this receptor is a woman younger than 35 in good health. CDR3 DNA: TGTGCCAGCAGCCTACAGGGAAATAATCAGCCCCAGCATTTT. Translating gives CASSLQGNNQPQHF.